A single sample gave rise to the 14 T cell receptor beta chains below, sequenced in a study of early T cells in non-severe SARS-CoV-2 infection. TCRdb fed the 5' RACE reads into MiXCR, producing one record per CDR3 protein. The sample has about 70,000 distinct CDR3 sequences, approximately 4.6% seen once. This specimen was whole blood, taken at baseline. The receptors come from an adult who was a healthcare worker with PCR-confirmed SARS-CoV-2 infection or an uninfected control (not recorded which). The donor label of this sample is uncertain.

The gene calls are TRBV5-6 and TRBJ2-1; 10 nucleotides match TRBD2. Trimming took 1 base from V and 4 from J; bases not matched to a gene: 11. Per the germline V gene, CDR1 is SGHDT and CDR2 is YYEEEE. This CDR3 contains 18 residues. The CDR3 DNA sequence: TGTGCCAGCAGCTTGCAAGGTAGCGGGGGGTCGATTTACAATGAGCAGTTCTTC. Amino acid sequence: CASSLQGSGGSIYNEQFF.

This clonotype was recorded at least ten times. The chain joins TRBV20-1 to TRBJ1-4; tentatively, D is TRBD1 (6 bases). This CDR3 contains 18 residues. Germline loops: CDR1 DFQATT, CDR2 SNEGSKA (reference sequence). The V and J ends lost 5 bases and 8 bases respectively, with 30 bases between them. CDR3 residues: CSADRLGGHTSYGEKLFF. The CDR3 nucleotides are TGCAGTGCTGACAGGCTGGGGGGTCACACCTCTTATGGCGAAAAACTGTTTTTT.

This chain uses TRBV6-2 or TRBV6-3 with TRBJ1-6; D not resolved. Germline values: CDR1 MNHEY, CDR2 SVGEGT. Trimming took 6 bases from V and 0 from J, leaving 9 bases between them. This CDR3 has 15 amino acids. The DNA of the CDR3 is TGTGCCAGCAGACCAGAGAGCTCCTATAATTCACCCCTCCACTTT. As protein: CASRPESSYNSPLHF.

This clonotype was seen repeatedly, ten times or more. This chain links TRBV12-3 or TRBV12-4 with TRBJ1-2; no reliable D call. Trimming stripped 2 bases from V and 3 bases from J, with 7 bases between. The CDR3 consists of 13 residues. CDR3 sequence: CASSLSRDYGYTF. Here the CDR3 DNA reads TGTGCCAGCAGTTTATCAAGGGACTATGGCTACACCTTC.

There are a few counts of this clonotype. This sequence joins TRBV12-3 or TRBV12-4 and TRBJ2-2, with D perhaps TRBD1 (6 bases). CDR3 length: 15 amino acids. V was cut by 5 bases and J by 4 bases, with 14 bases left in between. The CDR3 DNA reads as TGTGCCAGCAGTCTACAGGGCCCGGGCACCGGGGAGCTGTTTTTT. Translating gives CASSLQGPGTGELFF.

The rearrangement uses TRBV10-1 and TRBJ2-7; D gene uncertain. With 6 bases removed from V and 7 bases from J, the gap between germline ends came to 13 bases. There are 12 residues in the CDR3. Germline CDR1 is WNHNN and CDR2 is SYGVQD (reference sequence). The DNA for the CDR3 is TGCGCCAGCAGAGGTTCATCCGGGGAGCAGTACTTC. This sequence encodes CASRGSSGEQYF.

This clonotype has a count of ten or more. The chain has TRBV7-6 and TRBJ1-6; the D is unclear. The CDR3 sequence is 12 residues long. V shed 1 base and J shed 11 bases, with 6 bases lying between them. Per germline, CDR1 SGHVS and CDR2 FNYEAQ. The CDR3 nucleotides are TGTGCCAGCAGCTTAGAAGGTGCACCCCTCCACTTT. It codes for CASSLEGAPLHF.

This clonotype was seen at least ten times. This sequence joins TRBV6-5 and TRBJ2-5; 7 positions match TRBD2. The germline CDR1 and CDR2 sequences are MNHEY and SVGAGI. This CDR3 spans 16 amino acids. Trimming at V came to 0 bases and at J to 1 base, leaving 5 bases not matched to a gene. CDR3 bases: TGTGCCAGCAGTTACTCGATGTCGGGGGGCCAAGAGACCCAGTACTTC. This translates into CASSYSMSGGQETQYF.

The genes are TRBV7-2 and TRBJ1-2, with D unresolved. V lost 5 bases and J lost 6, with 13 bases in between. The CDR3 is 13 amino acids. The germline CDR1 and CDR2 sequences are SGHTA and FQGNSA. The CDR3 sequence: CASSPRSGNGYTF. The CDR3 DNA sequence: TGTGCCAGCAGCCCCCGATCAGGAAATGGCTACACCTTC.

This chain uses TRBV29-1 with TRBJ1-4, with a tentative D call TRBD1 (6 bases). Germline CDR1 SQVTM, CDR2 ANQGSEA. V lost 6 bases, J lost 8 bases, and 16 bases lay in between. The CDR3 spans 13 residues. The CDR3 coding sequence is TGCAGCGTGGAACAGGGTTTGGGCGAAAAACTGTTTTTT. This sequence encodes CSVEQGLGEKLFF.

The chain combines TRBV7-2 with TRBJ2-3; D is perhaps TRBD2 (6 bases). Trimming took 5 bases from V and 9 from J, leaving 12 bases between them. Germline V gene data show CDR1 as SGHTA and CDR2 as FQGNSA. The length of the CDR3 is 12 residues. The CDR3 sequence is CASSRDSPTQYF. As DNA, the CDR3 is TGTGCCAGCAGCCGGGACTCCCCAACGCAGTATTTT.

This clonotype was found a few times. The chain recombines TRBV19 with TRBJ2-1, with 8 bases lining up with TRBD1. V lost 6 bases and J lost 7; bases outside the gene matches: 8. This CDR3 is 14 amino acids long. Germline CDR1 LNHDA, CDR2 SQIVND (reference sequence). The CDR3, as DNA: TGTGCCAGTAGGCCTCAGGGGGCACTAAATGAGCAGTTCTTC. Its protein product is CASRPQGALNEQFF.

This clonotype was recorded a few times. The chain combines TRBV28 with TRBJ1-2; no firm D call. V gave up 2 bases and J gave up 2 bases, with 9 bases separating them. The CDR3 extends over 14 amino acids. Germline assignment: CDR1 MDHEN and CDR2 SYDVKM. The CDR3 DNA is TGTGCCAGCAGTTTAAACGGGCCAAACTATGGCTACACCTTC. Amino acid sequence: CASSLNGPNYGYTF.

This clonotype was seen a few times. This chain connects TRBV19 to TRBJ1-5; D unclear. Trimming cost V 4 bases and J 1 base, with 2 bases left between them. CDR1 is LNHDA, CDR2 SQIVND, per germline (reference sequence). This CDR3 contains 12 residues. In nucleotides, the CDR3 is TGTGCCAGTAGTAACAGCAATCAGCCCCAGCATTTT. Its protein is CASSNSNQPQHF.